A single sample gave rise to the 18 T cell receptor beta chains below, sequenced in a study of blood T cell repertoires in COVID-19. Data came from immunoSEQ multiplex PCR; TCRdb stores just in-frame clones and leaves some out. The sample records about 97,000 clones, about 90% being singletons. The sequencing input was peripheral blood. The receptors shown here come from a man aged 50 or older with acute or convalescent COVID-19.

CDR3 sequence (DNA): TGTGCCAGCTCAGCGGGGAGTCTTAACACTGAAGCTTTCTTT. Its translation: CASSAGSLNTEAFF. The rearrangement uses TRBV18 and TRBJ1-1; no clear D. This CDR3 has 14 residues. The germline gives CDR1 KGHSH, CDR2 LQKENI. Trimming stripped 5 bases from V and 2 bases from J, with 12 bases between.

The chain uses TRBV5-8 and TRBJ1-3; no firm D call. This CDR3 has 15 amino acids. CDR1 is SGHTS and CDR2 is YDEGEE in the germline V gene. Trimming took 3 bases from V and 3 from J, leaving 13 bases between them. In DNA, the CDR3 is TGTGCCAGCAGCTCCAGCGGGGTACGTGGAAACACCATATATTTT. Protein product: CASSSSGVRGNTIYF.

This chain connects TRBV11-2 to TRBJ1-4, with no clear D. Trimming stripped 1 base from V and 7 bases from J, with 13 bases between. The V gene's germline CDR1 is SGHAT and CDR2 FQNNGV. This CDR3 comprises 15 residues. The CDR3 loop reads CASSLGAAIPEKLFF. In DNA, the CDR3 is TGTGCCAGCAGCTTAGGGGCAGCAATCCCTGAAAAACTGTTTTTT.

The rearrangement uses TRBV7-2 and TRBJ1-1; 8 nucleotides match TRBD1. This CDR3 has 14 amino acids. The junction had 5 bases not matched to a gene; V was cut back by 7 bases and J by 1 base. Germline V CDR1 and CDR2: SGHTA, FQGNSA. This CDR3 reads CASTPDRGNTEAFF. CDR3 coding DNA: TGTGCCAGCACCCCCGACAGGGGGAACACTGAAGCTTTCTTT.

CDR3: CASSFLAGIGNEQFF. In nucleotides, the CDR3 is TGTGCCAGCAGCTTTTTAGCGGGGATTGGGAATGAGCAGTTCTTC. The chain carries TRBV7-9 and TRBJ2-1; 8 positions agree with TRBD2. Trimming cost V 3 bases and J 7 bases; bases outside gene matches: 8. Germline loops: CDR1 SEHNR, CDR2 FQNEAQ (reference sequence). This CDR3 region has 15 residues.

The rearrangement joins TRBV6-5 to TRBJ2-1, with TRBD1 identical over 8 bases. The J segment lost 4 bases and the V segment lost 4 bases, leaving 6 bases of the junction unmatched. This CDR3 comprises 15 residues. In germline, CDR1 is MNHEY, CDR2 SVGAGI. The CDR3 sequence is CASSSRTGTYNEQFF. The DNA of the CDR3 is TGTGCCAGCAGTTCCCGGACAGGGACTTACAATGAGCAGTTCTTC.

This rearrangement joins TRBV19 to TRBJ2-7, with TRBD2 matching over 10 bases. V shed 4 bases and J 2 bases; nucleotides not matched to a gene: 5. There are 15 residues in the CDR3. Germline V gives CDR1 LNHDA, CDR2 SQIVND (reference sequence). CDR3 bases: TGTGCCAGTAGTACTCTAGCGGGGGCTACCTACGAGCAGTACTTC. Encoded protein: CASSTLAGATYEQYF.

The chain recombines TRBV6-1 with TRBJ1-2; no firm D call. Between the trimmed V and J ends, which lost 2 bases and 7 bases, there was a span of 8 bases. The CDR3 runs to 12 residues. Germline lookup yields CDR1 MNHNS and CDR2 SASEGT. CDR3: CASSEQAIGYTF. The CDR3 region has the DNA TGTGCCAGCAGTGAACAGGCTATTGGCTACACCTTC.

V gene TRBV27 combines with J gene TRBJ2-3; 9 nucleotides line up with TRBD1. V lost 6 bases and J lost 4; bases outside the gene matches: 5. The CDR3 length is 14 residues. Germline CDR1 MNHEY, CDR2 SMNVEV (reference sequence). The CDR3 sequence: CASSFTGGADTQYF. CDR3 coding DNA: TGTGCCAGCAGCTTCACAGGGGGCGCAGATACGCAGTATTTT.

This clone occurred a few times. The rearrangement joins TRBV15 to TRBJ1-6; TRBD1 matches 8 bases. The CDR3 runs 14 residues. Trimming removed 0 bases from V and 13 bases from J; junction bases left unmatched: 5. The germline CDR1 and CDR2 sequences are LNHNV and YYDKDF (reference sequence). The chain's CDR3 is CATSRDTGQGPLHF. CDR3 coding DNA: TGTGCCACCAGCAGAGATACTGGACAGGGTCCCCTCCACTTT.

The chain carries TRBV4-1 and TRBJ1-2, with TRBD1 matching 8 bases. CDR1 is MGHRA and CDR2 is YSYEKL in the germline V gene. This CDR3 is 15 amino acids long. V lost 1 base, J lost 4 bases, and 5 bases stayed unmatched. Here the CDR3 reads CASSQATGGSYGYTF. The CDR3, as DNA: TGCGCCAGCAGCCAAGCCACAGGGGGAAGCTATGGCTACACCTTC.

The chain combines TRBV12-5 with TRBJ2-5; D is unclear. The CDR3 runs 13 residues. Trimming pared 5 bases from V and 5 bases from J, leaving 12 bases between. Germline CDR1 and CDR2: LGHNT and FRNRAP. The CDR3 is CASGPNTRETQYF. The CDR3 coding sequence is TGTGCTAGTGGTCCTAATACCCGGGAGACCCAGTACTTC.

The V and J genes are TRBV2 and TRBJ1-4; D is uncertain. CDR1 is SNHLY and CDR2 is FYNNEI in the germline V gene. The length of the CDR3 is 13 residues. Trimming left V 8 bases short and J 0 bases short, with 7 bases between. CDR3 DNA: TGTGCCAGCCGAGGGACAACTAATGAAAAACTGTTTTTT. Translating gives CASRGTTNEKLFF.

The chain has TRBV5-5 and TRBJ1-1; TRBD1 aligns across 9 bases. V shed 4 bases and J 1 base; nucleotides not matched to a gene: 5. Germline V lookup: CDR1 SGHKS, CDR2 YYEKEE (reference sequence). This CDR3 has 15 amino acids. CDR3 region: CASSAWTGENTEAFF. For the CDR3, the DNA is TGTGCCAGCAGCGCCTGGACAGGGGAGAACACTGAAGCTTTCTTT.

This clone showed up just a few times. The rearrangement uses TRBV7-9 and TRBJ1-5, with a weak D call TRBD1 (5 bases). Germline V lookup: CDR1 SEHNR, CDR2 FQNEAQ (reference sequence). The ends were cut back, 0 bases at V and 3 bases at J, with 9 bases in the middle. CDR3 length: 15 residues. CDR3 sequence (DNA): TGTGCCAGCAGCTTAGCGCTAGGGGCCAATCAGCCCCAGCATTTT. It specifies CASSLALGANQPQHF.

The sample holds a few counts of this clone. The chain is built from TRBV15 and TRBJ2-7, with D possibly matching TRBD1 (6 bases). The V gene's germline CDR1 is LNHNV and CDR2 YYDKDF (reference sequence). Trimming cost V 2 bases and J 3 bases, with 14 bases left between them. The CDR3 spans 15 residues. The CDR3 DNA sequence: TGTGCCACCAGCAGAAACACAGGGACGTTCTACGAGCAGTACTTC. Protein: CATSRNTGTFYEQYF.

CDR3 in amino acids: CASRRGQETPSTF. In DNA, the CDR3 is TGTGCCAGCAGAAGGGGACAGGAGACCCCTAGCACCTTC. The genes are TRBV6-5 and TRBJ1-2; 8 bases map to TRBD1. The germline CDR1 and CDR2 sequences are MNHEY and SVGAGI. The CDR3 consists of 13 residues. The trim removed 6 bases at V and 13 bases at J, leaving 13 bases unmatched.

This clone was observed a single time. CDR3 DNA: TGCGCCAGCAGCCAAGACGTCTCCTACGAGCAGTACTTC. It encodes CASSQDVSYEQYF. The genes are TRBV4-1 and TRBJ2-7; D unclear. V was shortened by 0 bases and J by 0 bases, with 3 bases between the two germline ends. The length of the CDR3 is 13 residues. Germline loops: CDR1 MGHRA, CDR2 YSYEKL.